This TCR beta chain was sequenced in a study of T cell repertoires in cytomegalovirus infection. A word on this clonotype: Its antigen is currently unknown.

The junction had 1 base not matched to a gene; V was cut back by 3 bases and J by 9 bases. CDR1 and CDR2 from the germline V gene are SGDLS and YYNGEE. This CDR3 is 13 amino acids long. Using its own MiXCR run on the reads, TCRdb lists one record per CDR3 protein. This sample has about a million distinct CDR3 sequences, with 30% to 40% found just once. This sample comprised cultured CD8+ T cells from PBMCs, obtained from culture after CMV antigen stimulation. The chain uses TRBV9 and TRBJ1-6, with 9 nucleotides matching TRBD1. The TCR comes from a human donor in good health (CMV status not recorded). Some clones in this sample may be carry-over from other donors' samples. CDR3 loop: CASSEDRGSPLHF. The DNA of the CDR3 is TGTGCCAGCAGCGAGGACAGGGGTTCACCCCTCCACTTT.